This T cell receptor beta chain emerged from a study of cytomegalovirus exposure and HLA in healthy donors. The CDR3 is 16 amino acids. Trimming cost V 0 bases and J 2 bases, with 11 bases left between them. CDR1 is SGHVS and CDR2 is FQNEAQ in the germline V gene. The study ran its PCR with 60 Vbeta and 13 Jbeta primers. The protocol was immunoSEQ multiplex PCR, while the TCRdb copy is restricted to in-frame clones and leaves out a portion. Counted here are around 130,000 clones, 70% to 85% occurring once; the ten biggest clones make up about 2.9%. This rearrangement joins TRBV7-8 to TRBJ2-1; D gene unclear. This sequence originates from a boy between 2 and 10 years old in good health and CMV-seronegative. The specimen sequenced was PBMCs. The CDR3 DNA sequence: TGTGCCAGCAGCTTAGCGCCAGCCCTAGCCTACAATGAGCAGTTCTTC. Amino acid sequence: CASSLAPALAYNEQFF.